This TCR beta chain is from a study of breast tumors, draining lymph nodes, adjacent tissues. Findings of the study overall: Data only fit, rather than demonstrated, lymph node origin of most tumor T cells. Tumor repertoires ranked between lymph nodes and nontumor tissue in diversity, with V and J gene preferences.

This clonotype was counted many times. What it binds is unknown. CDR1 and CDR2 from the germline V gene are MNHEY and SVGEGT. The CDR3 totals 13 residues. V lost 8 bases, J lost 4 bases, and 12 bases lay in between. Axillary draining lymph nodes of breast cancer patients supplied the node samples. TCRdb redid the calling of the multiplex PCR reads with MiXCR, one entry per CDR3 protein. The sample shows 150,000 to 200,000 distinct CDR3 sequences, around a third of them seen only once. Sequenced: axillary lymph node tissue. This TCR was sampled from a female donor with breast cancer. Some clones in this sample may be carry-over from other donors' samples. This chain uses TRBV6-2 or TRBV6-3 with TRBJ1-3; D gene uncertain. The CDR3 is CASAWITGNTIYF. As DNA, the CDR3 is TGTGCCAGCGCCTGGATTACGGGAAACACCATATATTTT.